This record concerns one T cell receptor (beta chain) sequence. The antigen is undetermined. This sample was included in a study of cytomegalovirus exposure and HLA in healthy donors. Study-wide findings and caveats: The authors later found TCR association rates varying by HLA locus, with DRB1 most and HLA-C fewest. Rarity characterized most TCR sequences, yet some public TCRs appeared in many donors.

Trimming stripped 1 base from V and 7 bases from J, with 10 bases between. Germline V gene lookup returns CDR1 SGHTA and CDR2 FQGNSA. The CDR3 extends over 13 amino acids. PCR primers comprised 60 Vbeta and 13 Jbeta primers. Authors' processing steps: In a later analysis, of 70 million to 85 million unique beta chains, some 10 million appeared in at least two donors. The data were produced by immunoSEQ multiplex PCR, yet TCRdb's version contains in-frame clones alone and is incomplete. Clone size and the V and J calls come from that table; the DNA yielded D and trimming. Among about 150,000 clones listed, 80% were seen once.

The chain couples TRBV7-2 to TRBJ2-5; D perhaps matches TRBD1 (5 bases). This TCR was sampled from a woman between 40 and 55 years old in good health and CMV-seronegative. The material sequenced was PBMCs. The CDR3 region has the DNA TGTGCCAGCAGCTTAGGACAGTTTGGGACCCAGTACTTC. Translation gives CASSLGQFGTQYF.